Below, one T cell receptor beta chain is given with its context. Its antigen is not identified. The data originate from a study of glioma-infiltrating T cells. Study-level results: Non-neoplastic patients had below-expected tissue-blood divergence, while all gliomas exceeded expectation. Signature shared blood CDR3 motifs were enriched in low-divergence and depleted in high-divergence patients.

The J segment lost 7 bases and the V segment lost 6 bases, leaving 17 bases of the junction unmatched. CDR1 MDHEN and CDR2 SYDVKM come from the germline V gene. There are 17 residues in the CDR3. The iRepertoire nested amplicon-rescue multiplex PCR amplified TCR alpha and beta CDR3s from RNA. Input was 100-400 ng of tissue mRNA or PBMC total RNA. MiXCR, applied by TCRdb to the multiplex PCR reads, yields one record per CDR3 protein. Of 400,000 or so distinct CDR3 sequences in the sample, less than 50% are singletons; the top ten hold more than 10%. The chain combines TRBV28 with TRBJ2-5; 10 bases match TRBD1. This TCR derives from a human donor with low-grade glioma or glioblastoma, undergoing nonglioma brain surgery, or in good health (not recorded which). Sample: glioma tissue, nonneoplastic brain tissue, or PBMCs (not recorded which). The CDR3 reads CASRETTWGQGPWTQYF. The CDR3 DNA reads as TGTGCCAGCAGGGAAACGACATGGGGACAGGGGCCCTGGACCCAGTACTTC.